The 19 T cell receptor beta chains below all came from one sample that was sequenced in a study of identical twins. Each CDR3 protein is one row after TCRdb ran MiXCR on the 5' RACE reads. The sample contains 690,000 or so distinct CDR3 sequences, around 8.6% of which appear only once. These data also featured in a second study, about yellow fever vaccine responses in identical twins.

Sequenced sample: PBMCs. These receptor sequences come from a woman aged 18-29 years in good health.

The chain is built from TRBV30 and TRBJ2-1; 7 bases are shared with TRBD2. The CDR3 extends over 11 amino acids. Germline CDR1 is GTSNPN and CDR2 is SVGIG (reference sequence). Losses at the gene ends were 5 bases for V and 9 bases for J; bases not matched to a gene: 4. This chain's CDR3 is CAWSLAAEQFF. Here the CDR3 DNA reads TGTGCCTGGTCCCTAGCGGCTGAGCAGTTCTTC. Full variable domain (outside the CDR3, taken from reference TRBV30 and TRBJ2-1): SQTIHQWPATLVQPVGSPLSLECTVEGTSNPNLYWYRQAAGRGLQLLFYSVGIGQISSEVPQNLSASRPQDRQFILSSKKLLLSDSGFYLCAWSLAAEQFFGPGTRLTVL.

This clonotype was counted ten times or more. V is TRBV28 and J is TRBJ2-7; 7 nucleotides agree with TRBD2. The junction had 9 bases not matched to a gene; V was cut back by 4 bases and J by 3 bases. This CDR3 contains 15 residues. Germline CDR1 is MDHEN and CDR2 is SYDVKM. The CDR3: CASSSPGTTLYEQYF. Written as DNA, the CDR3 is TGTGCCAGCAGTTCTCCCGGGACTACCCTCTACGAGCAGTACTTC.

This clonotype was counted between two and nine times. The chain couples TRBV9 to TRBJ2-2, with D tentatively TRBD2 (5 bases). Trimming shortened V by 7 bases and J by 5 bases, and 21 bases separated the two germline ends. This CDR3 has 16 residues. Per the germline V gene, CDR1 is SGDLS and CDR2 is YYNGEE. The CDR3 DNA reads TGTGCCAGCGCCCCCCATACATCGGGGATTACCGGGGAGCTGTTTTTT. This codes for CASAPHTSGITGELFF. Full variable domain (remainder filled in from reference TRBV9 and TRBJ2-2): DSGVTQTPKHLITATGQRVTLRCSPRSGDLSVYWYQQSLDQGLQFLIQYYNGEERAKGNILERFSAQQFPDLHSELNLSSLELGDSALYFCASAPHTSGITGELFFGEGSRLTVL.

This clonotype occurred many times. The chain carries TRBV12-3 or TRBV12-4 and TRBJ2-3; D perhaps matches TRBD1 (6 bases). The CDR3 loop spans 14 amino acids. The V end was cut by 6 bases, the J end by 6 bases, with 16 bases between. Here the CDR3 reads CASRQTGHADTQYF. The CDR3 nucleotides are TGTGCCAGCAGGCAGACAGGACATGCGGATACGCAGTATTTT.

This clonotype occurred a few times. The chain recombines TRBV3-1 with TRBJ2-3; D tentatively fits TRBD1 or TRBD2 (6 bases each). V was shortened by 4 bases and J by 3 bases, with 14 bases between the two germline ends. The CDR3 spans 15 residues. The V gene's germline CDR1 is LGHDT and CDR2 YNNKEL (reference sequence). This CDR3 reads CASSPRGRRTDTQYF. The CDR3 region has the DNA TGTGCCAGCAGCCCCCGGGGGCGGCGGACAGATACGCAGTATTTT.

This clonotype was found a few times. This chain joins TRBV12-3 or TRBV12-4 and TRBJ2-2; no clear D. The CDR3 is 12 residues long. The ends were cut back, 5 bases at V and 5 bases at J, with 6 bases in the middle. The CDR3 loop reads CASSGITGELFF. The DNA for the CDR3 is TGTGCCAGCAGTGGGATAACCGGGGAGCTGTTTTTT.

This clonotype was counted a few times. This sequence joins TRBV9 and TRBJ2-3, with TRBD2 matching over 8 bases. CDR3 length: 13 amino acids. Looked up from germline, CDR1 is SGDLS and CDR2 is YYNGEE. V trimming: 7 bases; J trimming: 4 bases; junction bases outside the gene matches: 5. The CDR3 reads CASGGGLSDTQYF. The CDR3 coding sequence is TGTGCCAGCGGCGGGGGGCTCTCAGATACGCAGTATTTT.

The rearrangement uses TRBV20-1 and TRBJ2-6; unclear D gene. Trimming took off 0 bases at V and 0 bases at J, with 9 bases between the two ends. Germline values: CDR1 DFQATT, CDR2 SNEGSKA (reference sequence). The CDR3 is 16 amino acids. The DNA of the CDR3 is TGCAGTGCTAGAGATCCCTCCCGCTCTGGGGCCAACGTCCTGACTTTC. This encodes CSARDPSRSGANVLTF.

This clonotype was observed at least ten times. This chain joins TRBV28 and TRBJ1-6; no clear D gene. The CDR3 loop spans 15 amino acids. Trimming left V 5 bases short and J 3 bases short, with 11 bases between. CDR1 and CDR2 (germline): MDHEN, SYDVKM. The CDR3 DNA reads as TGTGCCAGCAGTAGGAACGGGTTCTATAATTCACCCCTCCACTTT. Protein: CASSRNGFYNSPLHF.

The rearrangement joins TRBV6-1 to TRBJ2-2, with 9 bases matching TRBD1. The trim removed 2 bases at V and 3 bases at J, leaving 10 bases unmatched. Germline CDR1 reads MNHNS; CDR2 reads SASEGT. The CDR3 sequence is 18 residues long. The CDR3 DNA follows: TGTGCCAGCAGTGAACACGAGGACAGGGGTGATGACACCGGGGAGCTGTTTTTT. This sequence encodes CASSEHEDRGDDTGELFF.

This clonotype has only a few counts. V and J are TRBV7-8 and TRBJ2-5; 9 positions match TRBD2. The CDR3 has 15 residues. The J segment lost 5 bases and the V segment lost 5 bases, leaving 9 bases of the junction unmatched. Germline-derived CDR1 and CDR2 are SGHVS and FQNEAQ. This CDR3 reads CASSPTSGPGETQYF. In nucleotides, the CDR3 is TGTGCCAGCAGCCCGACTAGCGGCCCCGGGGAGACCCAGTACTTC.

The J gene is TRBJ1-2, the V gene TRBV6-1, with TRBD1 matching 10 bases. The CDR3 runs to 13 residues. Germline loops: CDR1 MNHNS, CDR2 SASEGT. Trimming took 4 bases from V and 6 from J; bases not matched to a gene: 2. Here the CDR3 reads CASSGDRGNGYTF. The CDR3 DNA reads as TGTGCCAGCAGTGGGGACAGGGGCAATGGCTACACCTTC.

This sequence joins TRBV5-4 and TRBJ2-7; 8 bases match TRBD1. V shed 2 bases and J 2 bases; nucleotides not matched to a gene: 6. The CDR3 has 15 amino acids. Germline V gene sequence: CDR1 SGHNT, CDR2 YYREEE (reference sequence). In DNA, the CDR3 is TGTGCCAGCAGCTTAGACAGGGGTCCGGCCTACGAGCAGTACTTC. Its protein is CASSLDRGPAYEQYF.

This clonotype was seen more than once but under ten times. The chain uses TRBV27 and TRBJ2-3; no reliable D call. The CDR3 spans 13 residues. V was trimmed by 2 bases and J by 8 bases, leaving 11 bases between them. Germline lookup yields CDR1 MNHEY and CDR2 SMNVEV (reference sequence). CDR3: CASSLDRFRTQYF. DNA for the CDR3: TGTGCCAGCAGTTTAGATCGGTTTCGTACGCAGTATTTT.

Ten or more counts support this clonotype. The chain recombines TRBV12-3 or TRBV12-4 with TRBJ2-7; D uncertain. CDR3 length equals 11 residues. Trimming shortened V by 6 bases and J by 3 bases, and 6 bases separated the two germline ends. CDR3 coding DNA: TGTGCCAGCAGCTACCTCTACGAGCAGTACTTC. Translated: CASSYLYEQYF.

There are a few counts of this clonotype. The rearrangement joins TRBV6-5 to TRBJ1-2; maybe TRBD1 (5 bases). The CDR3 has 14 residues. Germline assignment: CDR1 MNHEY and CDR2 SVGAGI. With 4 bases removed from V and 4 bases from J, the gap between germline ends came to 13 bases. CDR3 DNA: TGTGCCAGCAGTTCGGCCCTGACAGTCTATGGCTACACCTTC. This encodes CASSSALTVYGYTF.

This clonotype occurred many times. The V and J genes are TRBV6-4 and TRBJ2-1; D call uncertain. The V gene's germline CDR1 is MRHNA and CDR2 SNTAGT. V lost 3 bases and J lost 6, with 15 bases in between. CDR3 length: 15 residues. Written as DNA, the CDR3 is TGTGCCAGCAGTGATGGGTCGGGTGCAAGCAATGAGCAGTTCTTC. It yields the protein CASSDGSGASNEQFF.

The table lists this clonotype with many counts. Germline is not matched at one junction end, which may reflect a read error. The rearrangement uses TRBV7-7 and TRBJ2-5; D possibly corresponds to TRBD1 (5 bases). The CDR3 length is 16 residues. Germline V gene data show CDR1 as SSHAT and CDR2 as FNYEAQ (reference sequence). The CDR3 reads CASSLLLGEIQETQYF. DNA for the CDR3: TGTGCTAGCAGCTTACTCCTAGGGGAAATCCAAGAGACCCAGTACTTC.

The chain couples TRBV27 to TRBJ2-3; D possibly corresponds to TRBD1 (6 bases). Germline CDR1 MNHEY, CDR2 SMNVEV (reference sequence). The CDR3 has 15 amino acids. V lost 3 bases, J lost 1 base, and 11 bases lay in between. The CDR3 reads CASSFAGVGTDTQYF. CDR3 DNA: TGTGCCAGCAGTTTTGCAGGGGTAGGCACAGATACGCAGTATTTT.